The T cell receptor (beta chain) described here comes from a study of OX40 agonist ivuxolimab in advanced cancers. Turning to the study itself: Three individuals attained partial responses, comprising one hepatocellular carcinoma case and two cutaneous melanoma cases.

Patients who had autoimmune disease history or got systemic immunosuppression were left out. Germline CDR1 is ENHRY and CDR2 is SYGVKD. The CDR3 loop spans 11 amino acids. V shed 8 bases and J shed 4 bases, with 8 bases lying between them. The assay was immunoSEQ multiplex PCR, and TCRdb's table has in-frame clones only and misses some. This sample has about 45,000 clones, with more than 80% found just once. The chain joins TRBV10-3 to TRBJ1-2; D may be TRBD1 (5 bases). The origin of this receptor is an adult with an advanced solid tumor such as melanoma, head and neck, liver or kidney cancer. Specimen: CD4+ or CD8+ T cells sorted from blood, collected in a trial of the OX40 agonist ivuxolimab. The CDR3 region has the DNA TGTGCCATCTACGGGGGCTATGGCTACACCTTC. Residues: CAIYGGYGYTF.